One TCR beta chain is described in this entry. Its recognized antigen is unknown. No much larger clone is present one base from it, and per-base qualities are unavailable. The data stem from a study of control samples from healthy donors and cancer patients (dated by TCRdb to about 2020). Looking up the germline V gene yields CDR1 SGHTA and CDR2 FQGNSA. Including the terminal cysteine and phenylalanine, the CDR3 comprises 13 residues. The entry retains the CDR3 DNA only, 39 bases that are in frame from base 1. The V end loses 2 bases and the J end loses 2 bases, and a stretch of 7 bases separates them. Libraries were built with the immunoSEQ multiplex PCR assay. The table was pulled from immuneACCESS by TCRdb, which kept in-frame rearrangements only. Such tables lose some clones; where checked, under half of the loss comes from unresolved V genes, and the rest has no known cause. The sample records roughly 130,000 clones, 90% to 95% of which are singletons. The top ten hold around 1.8% of the sample.

Material: PBMCs. The source of this sequence is a man in his fifties with head and neck cancer. Rearrangement joined TRBV7-2 to TRBJ2-7; the D gene remains uncertain. The CDR3 sequence is CASSLPFTYEQYF. The DNA sequence is TGTGCCAGCAGCTTACCTTTCACCTACGAGCAGTACTTC.